These 32 T cell receptor beta chains originate from one sample sequenced in a study of a mutant IDH1 vaccine in newly diagnosed glioma. Time point specified: week 5, during vaccination. One vaccine dose held 300 ug of mutant IDH1 20-mer peptide and came with topical imiquimod. Repertoires were generated with immunoSEQ multiplex PCR, while TCRdb's copy carries only in-frame clones and drops some. Of roughly 50,000 clones in the sample, approximately 80% were seen once. No antigen is known for these receptors. Sequences were derived from PBMCs, sampled from a glioma patient whose treatment included an IDH1 peptide vaccine. Source of these receptors: a young man with glioma.

This sequence joins TRBV7-8 and TRBJ1-3, with D uncertain. Per germline, CDR1 SGHVS and CDR2 FQNEAQ. CDR3 length equals 14 residues. Deletions cut 2 bases from V and 0 bases from J, with 5 bases between. CDR3: CASSLMISGNTIYF. As DNA, the CDR3 is TGTGCCAGCAGCTTAATGATCTCTGGAAACACCATATATTTT. The full variable domain, with the rest looked up from reference TRBV7-8 and TRBJ1-3, is GAGVSQSPRYKVAKRGQDVALRCDPISGHVSLFWYQQALGQGPEFLTYFQNEAQLDKSGLPSDRFFAERPEGSVSTLKIQRTQQEDSAVYLCASSLMISGNTIYFGEGSWLTVV.

The V gene is TRBV29-1, the J gene TRBJ2-2, with D possibly matching TRBD2 (6 bases). Germline CDR1 and CDR2: SQVTM and ANQGSEA. The length of the CDR3 is 13 residues. The V end was cut by 6 bases, the J end by 7 bases, with 15 bases between. CDR3 protein: CSVRLDLDGELFF. The CDR3 coding sequence is TGCAGCGTGAGACTAGATCTGGACGGGGAGCTGTTTTTT.

The genes are TRBV10-3 and TRBJ2-3; 7 bases agree with TRBD2. CDR1 ENHRY and CDR2 SYGVKD come from the germline V gene. The CDR3 spans 14 residues. The trim removed 7 bases at V and 1 base at J, leaving 5 bases unmatched. CDR3 in amino acids: CAINKAGRTDTQYF. DNA of the CDR3: TGTGCCATCAACAAAGCGGGGCGCACAGATACGCAGTATTTT.

The rearrangement uses TRBV5-4 and TRBJ1-5, with a possible D match to TRBD1 (5 bases). The V end was cut by 0 bases, the J end by 7 bases, with 14 bases between. The CDR3 is made up of 15 amino acids. The germline CDR1 and CDR2 sequences are SGHNT and YYREEE (reference sequence). CDR3 loop: CASSLELLRGQPQHF. CDR3 in DNA: TGTGCCAGCAGCTTGGAACTACTTAGGGGACAGCCCCAGCATTTT.

In the case of this clone: The junction shows a germline mismatch at one end, possibly a read error. The rearrangement joins TRBV7-9 to TRBJ2-5; TRBD2 is a possible D gene (6 bases). CDR1 SEHNR and CDR2 FQNEAQ come from the germline V gene (reference sequence). This CDR3 comprises 17 residues. The CDR3 spells CASSSSNRLGDEEAQYF. As DNA, the CDR3 is TGTGCCAGCAGCTCCTCCAATCGACTAGGGGATGAAGAGGCCCAGTACTTC.

Only one count was recorded for this clone. The chain employs TRBV2 and TRBJ2-7, with D tentatively TRBD2 (5 bases). Germline assignment: CDR1 SNHLY and CDR2 FYNNEI. The CDR3 loop spans 13 amino acids. Trimming shortened V by 2 bases and J by 3 bases, and 8 bases separated the two germline ends. This CDR3 reads CASSERESYEQYF. As DNA, the CDR3 is TGTGCCAGCAGTGAACGGGAAAGCTACGAGCAGTACTTC.

The CDR3 reads CASSLPQGSNYGYTF. In DNA, the CDR3 is TGTGCCAGCAGCTTGCCACAGGGGTCTAACTATGGCTACACCTTC. The chain combines TRBV7-9 with TRBJ1-2, with 7 bases fitting TRBD1. V dropped 3 bases and J dropped 0; count of bases not matched to a gene: 4. CDR1 SEHNR and CDR2 FQNEAQ come from the germline V gene (reference sequence). The CDR3 sequence is 15 residues long.

The J gene is TRBJ1-2, the V gene TRBV19; D is undetermined. CDR1 and CDR2 (germline): LNHDA, SQIVND (reference sequence). V shed 7 bases and J shed 4 bases, with 22 bases lying between them. This CDR3 is built from 16 residues. The CDR3 coding sequence is TGTGCCAGTACCCTCGAATTGGGCAGAACCTCCTATGGCTACACCTTC. It translates to CASTLELGRTSYGYTF.

The rearrangement joins TRBV10-3 to TRBJ1-1; possible D gene TRBD1, 5 bases. The CDR3 is made up of 16 amino acids. Germline V gene sequence: CDR1 ENHRY, CDR2 SYGVKD. V shed 5 bases and J shed 0 bases, with 16 bases lying between them. CDR3 sequence (DNA): TGTGCCATCAGTCCGGGACCGAGCCGAATGAACACTGAAGCTTTCTTT. Translating it yields CAISPGPSRMNTEAFF.

The chain uses TRBV2 and TRBJ1-1, with unresolved D. There are 13 residues in the CDR3. V was pared by 2 bases and J by 0 bases, with 4 bases between. From germline, CDR1 is SNHLY and CDR2 FYNNEI. The CDR3 bases are TGTGCCAGCAGTGAACAGTTGAACACTGAAGCTTTCTTT. This encodes CASSEQLNTEAFF.

This chain uses TRBV6-6 with TRBJ1-2; tentative D call: TRBD1 (6 bases). The CDR3 runs 13 residues. V was pared by 2 bases and J by 8 bases, with 12 bases between. Germline V CDR1 and CDR2: MNHNY, SVGAGI (reference sequence). The CDR3 sequence: CASSYVAGEGYTF. In nucleotides, the CDR3 is TGTGCCAGCAGTTACGTAGCAGGGGAAGGCTACACCTTC.

This clone appeared a single time. The V gene is TRBV19, the J gene TRBJ2-7, with 8 positions matching TRBD1. The germline V gene has CDR1 LNHDA and CDR2 SQIVND (reference sequence). CDR3 length: 15 amino acids. Losses at the gene ends were 5 bases for V and 3 bases for J; bases not matched to a gene: 9. The CDR3 spells CASSYGQGPFYEQYF. DNA for the CDR3: TGTGCCAGTAGTTACGGACAGGGCCCCTTCTACGAGCAGTACTTC.

V and J are TRBV19 and TRBJ1-2, with D unclear. V lost 5 bases, J lost 2 bases, and 6 bases lay in between. CDR1 is LNHDA, CDR2 SQIVND, per germline (reference sequence). This CDR3 region has 12 residues. The CDR3 reads CASSFGNYGYTF. The CDR3 DNA reads as TGTGCCAGTAGTTTTGGGAACTATGGCTACACCTTC.

Details on this clone: Distinct nucleotide sequences in the sample also encode this CDR3. This chain uses TRBV11-2 with TRBJ1-5; no definite D call. The CDR3 length is 16 residues. Germline-derived CDR1 and CDR2 are SGHAT and FQNNGV. With 4 bases removed from V and 1 base from J, the gap between germline ends came to 14 bases. The CDR3 protein is CASSSLAGPSNQPQHF. The CDR3 bases are TGTGCCAGCAGCTCCCTTGCCGGGCCGAGCAATCAGCCCCAGCATTTT.

V gene TRBV28 combines with J gene TRBJ1-4, with D hard to call. This CDR3 spans 12 amino acids. Per germline, CDR1 MDHEN and CDR2 SYDVKM. Trimming pared 5 bases from V and 8 bases from J, leaving 9 bases between. CDR3 bases: TGTGCCAGCAGTCTTTATCCGGAAAAACTGTTTTTT. It specifies CASSLYPEKLFF.

This sequence joins TRBV27 and TRBJ1-4, with TRBD1 identical over 7 bases. Germline CDR1 and CDR2: MNHEY and SMNVEV (reference sequence). J lost 4 bases, V lost 10 bases, and 6 bases had no gene match. The CDR3 consists of 13 residues. The CDR3 is CATSDRINEKLFF. The CDR3 region has the DNA TGTGCCACCTCGGACAGGATTAATGAAAAACTGTTTTTT.

V usage is TRBV6-6 and J usage is TRBJ1-1; D is unclear. The length of the CDR3 is 14 residues. V lost 0 bases, J lost 1 base, and 6 bases lay in between. CDR1 and CDR2 from the germline V gene are MNHNY and SVGAGI (reference sequence). The CDR3 DNA reads as TGTGCCAGCAGTTACTCGTCGACGAACACTGAAGCTTTCTTT. Translation gives CASSYSSTNTEAFF.

This clone was observed a few times. The chain joins TRBV19 to TRBJ1-4; D gene uncertain. Trimming stripped 8 bases from V and 2 bases from J, with 12 bases between. The CDR3 covers 14 residues. Germline lookup yields CDR1 LNHDA and CDR2 SQIVND (reference sequence). In DNA, the CDR3 is TGTGCCAGTTCTAGGGCTTGGACTAATGAAAAACTGTTTTTT. Amino acid sequence: CASSRAWTNEKLFF.

This sequence joins TRBV11-2 and TRBJ1-4, with 10 bases lining up with TRBD1. This CDR3 spans 14 amino acids. V was clipped by 1 base and J by 9 bases; unmatched bases: 2. Germline CDR1 is SGHAT and CDR2 is FQNNGV. The CDR3 nucleotides are TGTGCCAGCAGCTTAGGGACAGGGGGGAAAAAACTGTTTTTT. Residues: CASSLGTGGKKLFF.

This sequence joins TRBV9 and TRBJ2-2; no clear D. The CDR3 totals 15 residues. Deletions cut 0 bases from V and 6 bases from J, with 12 bases between. In germline, CDR1 is SGDLS, CDR2 YYNGEE. CDR3 protein: CASSVGGLLSGELFF. DNA of the CDR3: TGTGCCAGCAGCGTAGGTGGTCTCCTTTCCGGGGAGCTGTTTTTT. Full variable domain (remainder filled in from reference TRBV9 and TRBJ2-2): DSGVTQTPKHLITATGQRVTLRCSPRSGDLSVYWYQQSLDQGLQFLIQYYNGEERAKGNILERFSAQQFPDLHSELNLSSLELGDSALYFCASSVGGLLSGELFFGEGSRLTVL.

The chain links TRBV5-1 to TRBJ2-1; D is possibly TRBD2 (7 bases). Germline loops: CDR1 SGHRS, CDR2 YFSETQ. Deletions cut 0 bases from V and 7 bases from J, with 20 bases between. This CDR3 is built from 17 residues. The DNA for the CDR3 is TGCGCCAGCAGCTTGGACTCCGTCCCGAGGGGGGGAAATGAGCAGTTCTTC. Amino acids: CASSLDSVPRGGNEQFF.

The V gene is TRBV5-4, the J gene TRBJ2-3; 10 nucleotides agree with TRBD1. The germline gives CDR1 SGHNT, CDR2 YYREEE (reference sequence). V was pared by 1 base and J by 0 bases, with 11 bases of the junction left unmatched. The CDR3 has 19 amino acids. The CDR3 DNA sequence: TGTGCCAGCAGCTTGCCTAACATTCGGACAGGGGGGAGCACAGATACGCAGTATTTT. Amino acid sequence: CASSLPNIRTGGSTDTQYF.

This sequence joins TRBV6-5 and TRBJ1-1, with D unclear. The germline V gene has CDR1 MNHEY and CDR2 SVGAGI. V lost 8 bases and J 3 bases, leaving 7 bases between the germline ends. The length of the CDR3 is 11 residues. The CDR3 spells CASARDTEAFF. The CDR3 nucleotides are TGTGCCAGCGCCCGGGACACTGAAGCTTTCTTT.

The chain couples TRBV27 to TRBJ2-2; 9 nucleotides align to TRBD1. Trimming cost V 6 bases and J 6 bases; bases outside gene matches: 11. Germline V gene lookup returns CDR1 MNHEY and CDR2 SMNVEV (reference sequence). This CDR3 has 16 residues. CDR3 in amino acids: CASRVGTGKPPGELFF. CDR3 nucleotide sequence: TGTGCCAGCAGGGTCGGGACAGGGAAGCCCCCCGGGGAGCTGTTTTTT.

V is TRBV5-4 and J is TRBJ1-1; TRBD1 might be the D (5 bases). The CDR3 is 14 amino acids. V was clipped by 2 bases and J by 1 base, with 9 bases between them. Germline V gives CDR1 SGHNT, CDR2 YYREEE (reference sequence). This CDR3 reads CASSFHQGNTEAFF. In DNA, the CDR3 is TGTGCCAGCAGCTTCCATCAGGGGAACACTGAAGCTTTCTTT.

The chain combines TRBV25-1 with TRBJ2-2; TRBD1 agrees at 7 bases. The J segment lost 2 bases and the V segment lost 4 bases, leaving 13 bases of the junction unmatched. The CDR3 is 18 residues long. The germline V gene encodes CDR1 MGHDK and CDR2 SYGVNS. The CDR3 protein is CASSGKRRGPLNTGELFF. The CDR3 DNA sequence: TGTGCCAGCAGTGGAAAGAGAAGGGGGCCACTTAACACCGGGGAGCTGTTTTTT.

V and J are TRBV19 and TRBJ1-6, with D unclear. Per the germline V gene, CDR1 is LNHDA and CDR2 is SQIVND (reference sequence). Trimming shortened V by 6 bases and J by 5 bases, and 14 bases separated the two germline ends. The CDR3 covers 15 residues. The CDR3 loop reads CASRIPARNNSPLHF. The CDR3, as DNA: TGTGCCAGTAGAATTCCGGCAAGAAATAATTCACCCCTCCACTTT.

This clone has just one count. V is TRBV27 and J is TRBJ2-7; 9 nucleotides align to TRBD1. The V and J ends lost 5 bases and 6 bases, in that order; junction bases with no gene match: 11. Per germline, CDR1 MNHEY and CDR2 SMNVEV (reference sequence). The CDR3 is 15 residues long. The CDR3 DNA reads as TGTGCCAGCAGTCCAAGGGACAGGGATTTCGGCGAGCAGTACTTC. Its protein is CASSPRDRDFGEQYF.

The genes are TRBV28 and TRBJ2-7; possible D gene TRBD2, 5 bases. This CDR3 comprises 15 residues. Germline V gives CDR1 MDHEN, CDR2 SYDVKM. V was pared by 5 bases and J by 4 bases, with 18 bases between. The CDR3 spells CASSPAGGGNYEQYF. The CDR3 DNA is TGTGCCAGCAGTCCCGCCGGCGGAGGAAATTACGAGCAGTACTTC.

This chain uses TRBV19 with TRBJ2-5; no clear D gene. The V gene lost 4 bases and the J gene lost 4 bases, with 4 bases spanning the gap. Germline V gene sequence: CDR1 LNHDA, CDR2 SQIVND (reference sequence). The CDR3 contains 11 residues. Written as DNA, the CDR3 is TGTGCCAGTAGTACACGAGAGACCCAGTACTTC. Its protein is CASSTRETQYF.

The chain carries TRBV5-6 and TRBJ1-5; D ambiguous. Trimming removed 1 base from V and 7 bases from J, with 9 bases in between. The CDR3 has 13 residues. Germline loops: CDR1 SGHDT, CDR2 YYEEEE. CDR3 nucleotides: TGTGCCAGCAGCTTGACCAATACCCAGCCCCAGCATTTT. Translation: CASSLTNTQPQHF.

This sequence joins TRBV7-9 and TRBJ1-3, with D unclear. V was clipped by 7 bases and J by 7 bases, with 17 bases between them. Germline assignment: CDR1 SEHNR and CDR2 FQNEAQ (reference sequence). The CDR3 is 14 residues long. The CDR3 nucleotides are TGTGCCAGCACCCTGGACTCAGCGAGGAACACCATATATTTT. Residues: CASTLDSARNTIYF.